These 21 T cell receptor beta chains were all obtained from the same sample, sequenced in a study of T cells in Graves' hyperthyroidism and ophthalmopathy. The TCR beta CDR3 regions underwent amplification using RNA transcripts as the source. Using the HTBI primer set, a first-round RT-PCR was run on the TCR CDR3. TCRdb fed the multiplex PCR reads into MiXCR, producing one record per CDR3 protein. The top ten clones hold roughly 25% of a sample with some 350,000 distinct CDR3 sequences, 15% to 18% of them seen once. The sequenced sample was blood. Receptors originate from a woman under 30 with Graves' hyperthyroidism that later progressed to Graves' ophthalmopathy.

This clonotype came up many times. This chain uses TRBV29-1 with TRBJ2-3; the D gene could be TRBD1 or TRBD2 (6 bases each). Between the trimmed V and J ends, which lost 5 bases and 6 bases, there was a span of 12 bases. Looked up from germline, CDR1 is SQVTM and CDR2 is ANQGSEA. The CDR3 totals 12 residues. The CDR3 here is CSVPTGGDTQYF. The CDR3 DNA sequence: TGCAGCGTTCCGACAGGAGGGGATACGCAGTATTTT.

The table lists this clonotype with a few counts. V and J are TRBV29-1 and TRBJ2-2; D could derive from TRBD1 or TRBD2 (5 bases each). Germline values: CDR1 SQVTM, CDR2 ANQGSEA. The V and J ends lost 0 bases and 4 bases respectively, with 15 bases between them. The CDR3 has 16 amino acids. DNA for the CDR3: TGCAGCGTTGAAGACGGGACGGCTAAGAGCACCGGGGAGCTGTTTTTT. Its protein product is CSVEDGTAKSTGELFF.

This clonotype occurred many times. This chain's CDR3 is CASSVSGANVLTF. For the CDR3, the DNA is TGTGCCAGCAGTGTCTCTGGGGCCAACGTCCTGACTTTC. The rearrangement joins TRBV28 to TRBJ2-6; unclear D gene. Trimming stripped 5 bases from V and 0 bases from J, with 2 bases between. In germline, CDR1 is MDHEN, CDR2 SYDVKM. This CDR3 is built from 13 residues.

This clonotype showed up many times. The genes are TRBV2 and TRBJ1-2; D is ambiguous. Looked up from germline, CDR1 is SNHLY and CDR2 is FYNNEI. The CDR3 is made up of 13 amino acids. V lost 4 bases and J lost 8, with 14 bases in between. The chain's CDR3 is CASSVGLLGGYTF. CDR3 coding DNA: TGTGCCAGCAGTGTGGGCCTCCTCGGAGGCTACACCTTC.

This clonotype turned up a few times. The J gene is TRBJ2-4, the V gene TRBV6-1; D remains ambiguous. This CDR3 contains 16 residues. Looked up from germline, CDR1 is MNHNS and CDR2 is SASEGT. The V and J ends lost 1 base and 0 bases respectively, with 10 bases between them. The CDR3 bases are TGTGCCAGCAGTGAAGGGCTCAACCTAGCCAAAAACATTCAGTACTTC. Amino acid sequence: CASSEGLNLAKNIQYF.

Many counts were recorded for this clonotype. The chain carries TRBV6-1 and TRBJ2-7, with a weak D call TRBD1 (6 bases). CDR3 size: 13 residues. V was clipped by 8 bases and J by 2 bases, with 13 bases between them. Germline V lookup: CDR1 MNHNS, CDR2 SASEGT. CDR3 coding DNA: TGTGCCAGCCTTTGGGGGCCCACCTACGAGCAGTACTTC. Its translation is CASLWGPTYEQYF.

This clonotype was observed at least ten times. The chain recombines TRBV28 with TRBJ1-5, with D hard to call. Trimming cost V 4 bases and J 9 bases, with 13 bases left between them. The CDR3 length is 13 residues. Germline assignment: CDR1 MDHEN and CDR2 SYDVKM. CDR3 region: CASSSGRLGPQHF. DNA of the CDR3: TGTGCCAGCAGTTCTGGTCGCTTGGGGCCCCAGCATTTT.

Many counts were recorded for this clonotype. This chain joins TRBV7-2 and TRBJ1-1, with a tentative D call TRBD1 (6 bases). The CDR3 totals 15 residues. Per germline, CDR1 SGHTA and CDR2 FQGNSA. Between the trimmed V and J ends, which lost 5 bases and 4 bases, there was a span of 17 bases. The DNA of the CDR3 is TGTGCCAGCAGCCTGGCGGGGGCGGGTGTCACTGAAGCTTTCTTT. The encoded protein is CASSLAGAGVTEAFF.

V and J are TRBV15 and TRBJ2-6, with D tentatively TRBD2 (6 bases). From germline, CDR1 is LNHNV and CDR2 YYDKDF (reference sequence). Trimming removed 6 bases at V and 4 bases at J, with 10 bases between. There are 14 residues in the CDR3. CDR3 coding DNA: TGTGCCACCAGAGCGGGTGCCGGGGCCAACGTCCTGACTTTC. Protein product: CATRAGAGANVLTF.

The V and J genes are TRBV6-1 and TRBJ1-2, with D tentatively TRBD1 (5 bases). Germline-derived CDR1 and CDR2 are MNHNS and SASEGT. The CDR3 runs to 15 residues. V lost 4 bases and J lost 4, with 16 bases in between. The CDR3 region has the DNA TGTGCCAGCAGTGCCGACATTGAGGGGTCCTATGGCTACACCTTC. It translates to CASSADIEGSYGYTF.

The sample holds many counts of this clonotype. The genes are TRBV7-6 and TRBJ2-7; D unclear. V lost 1 base and J lost 0, with 7 bases in between. CDR1 SGHVS and CDR2 FNYEAQ come from the germline V gene. The CDR3 is 14 residues long. This chain's CDR3 is CASSLETASYEQYF. For the CDR3, the DNA is TGTGCCAGCAGCTTAGAAACTGCCTCCTACGAGCAGTACTTC.

The rearrangement links TRBV10-3 to TRBJ2-7; TRBD2 is a possible D gene (5 bases). Germline V gene data show CDR1 as ENHRY and CDR2 as SYGVKD. The CDR3 is 15 residues long. The V end was cut by 0 bases, the J end by 3 bases, with 12 bases between. The CDR3 spells CAISESISSLYEQYF. The DNA of the CDR3 is TGTGCCATCAGTGAGTCGATTTCTAGCCTCTACGAGCAGTACTTC.

DNA for the CDR3: TGTGCCAGCAGTTACCCCGGGACTACTAGCACAGATACGCAGTATTTT. Protein sequence: CASSYPGTTSTDTQYF. The gene calls are TRBV6-5 and TRBJ2-3; 7 bases align to TRBD2. The germline CDR1 and CDR2 sequences are MNHEY and SVGAGI. V was clipped by 2 bases and J by 0 bases; unmatched bases: 5. The CDR3 runs 16 residues.

This clonotype was seen a handful of times. This chain joins TRBV7-8 and TRBJ2-4, with 10 bases fitting TRBD2. Germline CDR1 reads SGHVS; CDR2 reads FQNEAQ. The CDR3 contains 17 residues. J lost 8 bases, V lost 1 base, and 11 bases had no gene match. The CDR3 DNA reads TGTGCCAGCAGCTTAGGAGGGAGCGGGAGGGCCTGGGACATTCAGTACTTC. It encodes CASSLGGSGRAWDIQYF.

The table lists this clonotype with a few counts. A single base separates this from a much larger clone, so it may be a read error. The conserved closing phenylalanine or tryptophan is absent in this CDR3, likely reflecting a read error. The chain carries TRBV20-1 and TRBJ2-3; a possible D gene is TRBD1 (5 bases). Trimming pared 0 bases from V and 5 bases from J, leaving 12 bases between. From germline, CDR1 is DFQATT and CDR2 SNEGSKA (reference sequence). The length of the CDR3 is 14 residues. CDR3 in DNA: TGCAGTGCTAGAGATCCCAGGGTTGGAGATACGCAGTATCTT. Amino acid sequence: CSARDPRVGDTQYL.

The CDR3: CASSFSGTSAYSGKLFF. The CDR3 DNA follows: TGTGCCAGCAGTTTTTCCGGGACTAGCGCCTATTCGGGGAAGCTGTTTTTT. The chain combines TRBV5-6 with TRBJ2-2, with 10 bases that match TRBD2. The CDR3 extends over 17 amino acids. The V segment lost 5 bases and the J segment 12 bases; nucleotides outside the gene matches: 19. Germline V gene data show CDR1 as SGHDT and CDR2 as YYEEEE.

In this sample, this clonotype turned up a few times. V is TRBV20-1 and J is TRBJ2-7, with D perhaps matching TRBD2 (9 bases). The CDR3 loop spans 15 amino acids. The V gene lost 0 bases and the J gene lost 5 bases, with 17 bases spanning the gap. Per germline, CDR1 DFQATT and CDR2 SNEGSKA (reference sequence). The CDR3 nucleotides read TGCAGTGCTAGAGATCAGGGGGCGGGAGGGAACGAGCAGTACTTC. This encodes CSARDQGAGGNEQYF.

This clonotype was observed at least ten times. The gene calls are TRBV6-5 and TRBJ1-1; TRBD1 matches at 7 bases. The germline V gene has CDR1 MNHEY and CDR2 SVGAGI. The CDR3 has 14 residues. Trimming cost V 4 bases and J 4 bases; bases outside gene matches: 6. The CDR3 nucleotides read TGTGCCAGCAGTTCCTCGACAGGGCGCACTGAAGCTTTCTTT. Its protein is CASSSSTGRTEAFF.

There are many counts of this clonotype. The chain is built from TRBV11-2 and TRBJ1-1; weak D call: TRBD1 (6 bases). Germline CDR1 is SGHAT and CDR2 is FQNNGV. Trimming removed 3 bases at V and 0 bases at J, with 14 bases between. This CDR3 has 16 residues. The CDR3 DNA follows: TGTGCCAGCAGCTTGGGCAGGGGCTACATGAACACTGAAGCTTTCTTT. Translated, it gives CASSLGRGYMNTEAFF.

This clonotype has only a few counts. The rearrangement uses TRBV2 and TRBJ1-3; TRBD1 aligns across 8 bases. This CDR3 has 15 residues. Germline lookup yields CDR1 SNHLY and CDR2 FYNNEI. V trimming: 8 bases; J trimming: 1 base; junction bases outside the gene matches: 7. Here the CDR3 DNA reads TGTGCCAGCCGTGGACAGGGAAAATCTGGAAACACCATATATTTT. Residues: CASRGQGKSGNTIYF.

The CDR3 DNA reads as TGTGCCAGCAGTGACTCACAAGGGGCTCCCGGGGAGCTGTTTTTT. It is translated as CASSDSQGAPGELFF. The chain combines TRBV6-4 with TRBJ2-2; D is possibly TRBD1 (5 bases). V was pared by 0 bases and J by 6 bases, with 11 bases between. The CDR3 consists of 15 residues. Looked up from germline, CDR1 is MRHNA and CDR2 is SNTAGT.